These T cell receptor beta chains were read from a single sample in a study of T cell repertoires in aging, cancer and after chemotherapy. TCRdb ran MiXCR on the multiplex PCR reads and lists one entry per CDR3 protein. The table lists a few thousand distinct CDR3 sequences, 20% to 30% of them singletons. Sequences were obtained from blood. These receptors were obtained from a human donor in good health. The donor label of this sample is uncertain. The CDR3 runs from the conserved cysteine through the conserved F or W. The order of the fields is D gene, J gene, CDR3 length, V gene, clone size, CDR3 protein, CDR3 DNA. A D gene is named only where the DNA matches it firmly. Size tells how often a clone was seen (once, few, many) or the class of an expanded clone, and some rows leave it out.

TRBD1,TRBJ2-7,15,TRBV6-1,NA,CASSEGDRGSYEQYF,TGTGCCAGCAGTGAGGGGGACAGGGGCTCCTACGAGCAGTACTTC
TRBD1,TRBJ1-4,16,TRBV7-6,medium-sized,CASSLARTGLVGKLFF,TGTGCCAGCAGCTTAGCTCGGACAGGCTTAGTCGGAAAACTGTTTTTT
NA,TRBJ1-5,14,TRBV6-5,medium-sized,CASSYHGRDQPQHF,TGTGCCAGCAGTTACCATGGCCGGGATCAGCCCCAGCATTTT
TRBD1,TRBJ2-1,13,TRBV7-9,medium-sized,CASSLAATGGHFF,TGTGCCAGCAGCTTAGCGGCGACAGGGGGTCATTTCTTC
NA,TRBJ2-1,12,TRBV30,medium-sized,CAWVARANEQFF,TGTGCCTGGGTTGCTAGGGCCAATGAGCAGTTCTTC
NA,TRBJ2-5,13,TRBV18,NA,CASSFSLRETQYF,TGTGCCAGCTCATTCAGCCTTCGGGAGACCCAGTACTTC
NA,TRBJ1-1,14,TRBV7-3,few,CASSSDGGLPEAFF,TGTGCCAGCAGCTCCGACGGGGGGCTGCCTGAAGCTTTCTTT
TRBD2,TRBJ2-1,13,TRBV5-4,few,CASSLGLAGAQFF,TGTGCCAGCAGCCTGGGACTAGCGGGAGCGCAGTTCTTC
TRBD1,TRBJ1-1,16,TRBV5-6,NA,CASSSPGQGSGTEAFF,TGTGCCAGCAGTTCGCCGGGACAGGGGAGTGGTACTGAAGCTTTCTTT
NA,TRBJ2-5,14,TRBV13,medium-sized,CASSFRRGRETQYF,TGTGCCAGCAGCTTCCGGAGGGGGCGAGAGACCCAGTACTTC
NA,TRBJ1-2,12,TRBV6-6,medium-sized,CASSAVGAGYTF,TGTGCCAGCAGCGCCGTCGGGGCTGGCTACACCTTC
NA,TRBJ1-1,14,TRBV6-5,medium-sized,CASSYGGRNTEAFF,TGTGCCAGCAGTTACGGGGGCCGAAACACTGAAGCTTTCTTT
TRBD1,TRBJ1-4,14,TRBV30,medium-sized,CAWSVGTGGEKLFF,TGTGCCTGGAGTGTGGGGACAGGGGGCGAAAAACTGTTTTTT
NA,TRBJ1-6,17,TRBV7-9,NA,CASSLGGGSSYNSPLHF,TGTGCCAGCAGCTTGGGGGGGGGGAGCTCCTATAATTCACCCCTCCACTTT
TRBD1,TRBJ1-4,12,TRBV13,medium-sized,CASSSGQGELFF,TGTGCCAGCAGCTCCGGACAGGGTGAACTGTTTTTT
NA,TRBJ1-6,13,TRBV27,NA,CASYSRGNSPLHF,TGTGCCAGCTATTCCCGGGGAAATTCACCCCTCCACTTT
NA,TRBJ2-2,17,TRBV6-2/TRBV6-3,medium-sized,CASRRDSGNTNTGELFF,TGTGCCAGCAGAAGGGATTCAGGGAATACGAACACCGGGGAGCTGTTTTTT
NA,TRBJ1-1,15,TRBV18,NA,CASSPSDRMNTEAFF,TGTGCCAGCTCACCATCCGACAGGATGAACACTGAAGCTTTCTTT
NA,TRBJ1-2,12,TRBV7-9,few,CASSFQNYGYTF,TGTGCCAGCAGCTTCCAAAACTATGGCTACACCTTC
TRBD2,TRBJ2-5,17,TRBV11-2,few,CASSPAPGTSGEETQYF,TGTGCCAGCAGCCCTGCCCCCGGGACTAGCGGTGAAGAGACCCAGTACTTC
NA,TRBJ2-2,14,TRBV27,medium-sized,CASSLSARGRELFF,TGTGCCAGCAGTTTATCCGCCCGCGGTCGGGAGCTGTTTTTT
TRBD2,TRBJ2-2,15,TRBV5-6,medium-sized,CASSFGGSRTGELFF,TGTGCCAGCAGCTTCGGCGGGAGCCGCACCGGGGAGCTGTTTTTT
TRBD1,TRBJ2-5,15,TRBV7-9,NA,CASSLVLDREETQYF,TGTGCCAGCAGCTTAGTTTTAGACAGGGAAGAGACCCAGTACTTC
NA,TRBJ1-2,16,TRBV6-5,NA,CASSEAFRAAPYGYTF,TGTGCCAGCAGTGAAGCTTTCCGAGCTGCACCCTATGGCTACACCTTC
TRBD2,TRBJ2-4,19,TRBV5-4,medium-sized,CASSLDGLAGGIAKNIQYF,TGTGCCAGCAGCTTGGACGGCCTAGCGGGAGGGATAGCCAAAAACATTCAGTACTTC
NA,TRBJ1-1,15,TRBV13,few,CASSLNSGRNTEAFF,TGTGCCAGCAGCTTGAACAGTGGCAGGAACACTGAAGCTTTCTTT
NA,TRBJ2-6,16,TRBV18,medium-sized,CASSLQRVFGANVLTF,TGTGCCAGCTCACTACAGAGGGTCTTTGGGGCCAACGTCCTGACTTTC
NA,TRBJ2-4,13,TRBV19,medium-sized,CASSVQAKNIQYF,TGTGCCAGTAGTGTTCAAGCCAAAAACATTCAGTACTTC
TRBD2,TRBJ2-1,18,TRBV20-1,NA,CSAQPGLAGGPSYNEQFF,TGCAGTGCACAGCCGGGACTAGCGGGAGGGCCTTCCTACAATGAGCAGTTCTTC
NA,TRBJ2-6,15,TRBV27,medium-sized,CASSTLGSGANVLTF,TGTGCCAGCAGTACCCTAGGCTCTGGGGCCAACGTCCTGACTTTC
TRBD1,TRBJ2-5,14,TRBV19,medium-sized,CASSISGGGETQYF,TGTGCCAGTAGTATTTCAGGGGGCGGGGAGACCCAGTACTTC
TRBD1,TRBJ2-3,14,TRBV14,NA,CASSTRGPADTQYF,TGTGCCAGCAGCACCAGGGGGCCGGCAGATACGCAGTATTTT
TRBD1,TRBJ2-7,11,TRBV6-2/TRBV6-3,few,CASRNGQGLNF,TGTGCCAGCAGAAACGGACAGGGTTTAAACTTC
TRBD2,TRBJ2-7,13,TRBV20-1,NA,CSASPAIAGEQYF,TGCAGTGCTAGCCCCGCGATAGCGGGCGAGCAGTACTTC
NA,TRBJ2-3,17,TRBV6-1,NA,CASSVVLCLLSTDTQYF,TGTGCCAGCAGCGTAGTTCTATGCCTCCTTAGCACAGATACGCAGTATTTT
NA,TRBJ2-6,15,TRBV2,NA,CASMRENSGANVLTF,TGTGCCAGCATGCGGGAAAACTCTGGGGCCAACGTCCTGACTTTC
NA,TRBJ2-7,14,TRBV6-5,medium-sized,CASSYSTQAYEQYF,TGTGCCAGCAGTTACTCGACCCAGGCCTACGAGCAGTACTTC
NA,TRBJ2-7,13,TRBV6-5,medium-sized,CASGWVGSGEQYF,TGTGCCAGCGGTTGGGTGGGGTCGGGCGAGCAGTACTTC
NA,TRBJ1-1,13,TRBV12-3/TRBV12-4,few,CASSWGQNTEAFF,TGTGCCAGCAGTTGGGGACAGAACACTGAAGCTTTCTTT
NA,TRBJ2-3,13,TRBV20-1,few,CSARLYFTDTQYF,TGCAGTGCTAGGCTATATTTCACAGATACGCAGTATTTT
NA,TRBJ2-5,13,TRBV5-1,few,CASSFAGKETQYF,TGCGCCAGCAGCTTCGCAGGGAAAGAGACCCAGTACTTC
NA,TRBJ1-4,15,TRBV5-6,medium-sized,CASSLSSQGGEKLFF,TGTGCCAGCAGCTTGTCGAGCCAGGGTGGCGAAAAACTGTTTTTT
TRBD2,TRBJ2-1,16,TRBV6-5,medium-sized,CASSFLTSGLYNEQFF,TGTGCCAGCAGTTTCTTGACTAGCGGGCTCTACAATGAGCAGTTCTTC
NA,TRBJ1-1,16,TRBV7-2,NA,CASSLPVGHLNTEAFF,TGTGCCAGCAGCTTACCAGTGGGGCACTTGAACACTGAAGCTTTCTTT
TRBD1,TRBJ2-5,15,TRBV20-1,NA,CSASSDGQGGETQYF,TGCAGTGCTAGTTCTGACGGACAGGGGGGAGAGACCCAGTACTTC
TRBD1,TRBJ1-2,13,TRBV6-5,medium-sized,CASSPRTGNGYTF,TGTGCCAGCAGTCCGAGGACAGGGAATGGCTACACCTTC
NA,TRBJ2-7,11,TRBV10-3,medium-sized,CAISENYEQYF,TGTGCCATCAGTGAGAACTACGAGCAGTACTTC
NA,TRBJ1-2,14,TRBV6-1,few,CASTGGQAPNGYTF,TGTGCCAGCACGGGTGGGCAGGCACCAAACGGCTACACCTTC
NA,TRBJ1-2,11,TRBV12-3/TRBV12-4,few,CASSLHYGYTF,TGTGCCAGCAGTTTACACTATGGCTACACCTTC
TRBD1,TRBJ1-2,15,TRBV18,few,CASSQGTGDAYGYTF,TGTGCCAGCTCACAGGGGACAGGTGACGCCTATGGCTACACCTTC
NA,TRBJ1-6,14,TRBV19,medium-sized,CASSGESYNSPLHF,TGTGCCAGCTCGGGGGAATCCTATAATTCACCCCTCCACTTT
NA,TRBJ2-7,13,TRBV20-1,NA,CSASPAIAVEQYF,TGCAGTGCTAGCCCCGCGATAGCGGTCGAGCAGTACTTC
NA,TRBJ1-2,15,TRBV6-5,medium-sized,CASSTPGTPNYGYTF,TGTGCCAGCAGTACACCCGGGACACCTAACTATGGCTACACCTTC
NA,TRBJ1-3,15,TRBV12-3/TRBV12-4,few,CASSPRVLSGNTIYF,TGTGCCAGCAGCCCCAGGGTCCTCTCTGGAAACACCATATATTTT
TRBD1,TRBJ1-2,16,TRBV6-5,medium-sized,CASSYSSTGGRVGYTF,TGTGCCAGCAGTTACTCGTCTACAGGGGGCAGGGTTGGCTACACCTTC
NA,TRBJ1-1,16,TRBV27,NA,CASSPVRQFMNTEAFF,TGTGCCAGCAGTCCCGTAAGACAGTTCATGAACACTGAAGCTTTCTTT
NA,TRBJ2-7,11,TRBV29-1,large,CSVHRANEQYF,TGCAGCGTTCACAGGGCCAACGAGCAGTACTTC